This TCR beta chain came from a study of T cell responses to AZD1222 COVID-19 vaccine. The data were produced by immunoSEQ multiplex PCR, yet TCRdb's version contains in-frame clones alone and is incomplete. The table includes around 60,000 clones, 80% to 90% detected once. Germline lookup yields CDR1 SQVTM and CDR2 ANQGSEA. J gave up 8 bases and V 6 bases, and 8 bases lay outside the gene matches. There are 14 residues in the CDR3. The input for sequencing was peripheral blood, taken on day 0 of AZD1222 vaccination. The TCR comes from an adult in good health. The chain has TRBV29-1 and TRBJ2-1, with TRBD1 matching over 12 bases. DNA of the CDR3: TGCAGCGTCGGGACAGGGGGCATTGGTGATGAGCAGTTCTTC. Amino acid sequence: CSVGTGGIGDEQFF.